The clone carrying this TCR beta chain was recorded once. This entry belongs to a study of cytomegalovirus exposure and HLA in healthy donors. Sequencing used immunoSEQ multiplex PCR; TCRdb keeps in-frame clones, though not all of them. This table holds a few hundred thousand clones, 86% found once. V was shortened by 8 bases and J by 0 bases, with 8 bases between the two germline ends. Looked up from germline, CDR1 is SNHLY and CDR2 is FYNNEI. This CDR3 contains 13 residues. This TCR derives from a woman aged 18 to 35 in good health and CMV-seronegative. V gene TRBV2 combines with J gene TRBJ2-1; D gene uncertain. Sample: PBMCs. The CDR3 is CASWHLSYNEQFF. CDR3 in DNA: TGTGCCAGCTGGCATCTCTCCTACAATGAGCAGTTCTTC.